The entry below describes one T cell receptor beta chain. Its antigen is not known. This sample is part of a study of shared clonotypes between healthy human individuals. Study-wide results and limits: Among non-shared clonotypes, generation probabilities were lower than among those shared by all four donors. Few donors limited the genetic and exposure-history diversity represented.

The authors ran the assay at deep level. Sequencing was performed with immunoSEQ multiplex PCR; in TCRdb, only in-frame clones are kept and a portion is missing. The profile shows more than 2 million clones, 95% of them singletons. Losses at the gene ends were 0 bases for V and 4 bases for J; bases not matched to a gene: 6. Looked up from germline, CDR1 is SGHRS and CDR2 is YFSETQ. The CDR3 spans 15 residues. V gene TRBV5-1 combines with J gene TRBJ1-1; 7 nucleotides agree with TRBD1. Sequencing was done on a sample of naive CD4+ T cells sorted from blood. Specified subset: CD45RA+ positively selected. This clonotype originated in a man between 18 and 35 years old in good health. The CDR3 DNA follows: TGCGCCAGCAGCTTGGAGGCAGGGGGAATCACTGAAGCTTTCTTT. This sequence encodes CASSLEAGGITEAFF.